This TCR beta chain came from a study of shared clonotypes between healthy human individuals. General study findings and limits: Clonotypes not shared had lower generation probabilities than those common to all four donors.

Splitting of each subset's genomic DNA was done evenly across several immunoSEQ plates. Only in-frame clones appear in the TCRdb table, and some are missing; sequencing was by immunoSEQ multiplex PCR. The sample consists of more than 2 million clones, around 95% of them appearing once. The healthy adult donors were HIV-negative and reported no recent acute infections or vaccinations. V lost 0 bases, J lost 9 bases, and 8 bases lay in between. Germline V lookup: CDR1 GTSNPN, CDR2 SVGIG (reference sequence). CDR3 size: 11 residues. Notes on this clone: Its antigen is currently unknown.

This receptor was taken from a man aged 18 to 29 in good health. Sequenced: naive CD4+ T cells sorted from blood. The subset: CD45RA+ positively selected. V is TRBV30 and J is TRBJ2-5; D gene unclear. CDR3 sequence (DNA): TGTGCCTGGAGTGTGCTCTGGGCCCAGTACTTC. Protein sequence: CAWSVLWAQYF.